This T cell receptor (beta chain) was identified in a study of cytomegalovirus exposure and HLA in healthy donors (dated by TCRdb to about 2017). For context, the study as a whole: According to an earlier analysis of a few hundred of the donors, some 180 million T cells yielded 117 million unique TCR beta sequences and about 300 Gb of sequence data. Genome-wide SNP genotypes for about 55% of the roughly 670 donors were used in a later genetic analysis, which treated that subset as a discovery cohort. HLA typing covered class I and class II loci at four-digit resolution. To decide whether each TCR beta V gene segment behaved as functional or pseudogenic, an earlier analysis of approximately 600 of the donors relied on high-throughput TCR beta sequencing. All discovery cohort repertoires had been generated on a single sequencing platform. Because of strong linkage in the cohort, a handful of DR-DQ haplotypes were treated as single units for association and clustering. In addition to the first cohort of 650 to 800 subjects, a separate validation cohort of approximately 120 different subjects was used. A later analysis re-examined previously published TCR beta repertoires from 600 to 700 donors and added high-resolution HLA genotyping to investigate patterns of TCR occurrence. An early release that covered some 640 HLA-typed donors contained approximately 300 gigabases of sequencing data and tens of millions of unique TCR sequences. In the later analysis, no new phenotypic data were used to find candidate immune exposures; instead, reliance was placed on TCR beta sequences and their occurrence across donors. On average, roughly 250,000 unique TCR beta nucleotide sequences were sequenced per donor among 398 genotyped donors of the cohort, with about 17% of those sequences being non-productive. Typing coverage varied by locus: roughly 629-630 donors for A, B, C, DRB1 and DQB1; roughly 560 for DQA1; more than 600 for DPA1; more than 450 for DPB1. Donor age, sex, ethnicity and CMV serostatus were compiled together with the repertoire data. To predict cytomegalovirus infection status, the study brought together high-throughput TCR immunosequencing, statistical association of individual TCRs with disease status, and machine learning. Of the roughly 400 genotyped donors, 80% to 90% were placed in the genetic ancestry cluster associated with self-reported Caucasian donors. The study profiled the T cell repertoires of fewer than 850 subjects by immunosequencing and related them to cytomegalovirus serostatus. The study was designed to test whether signatures of past pathogen exposure could be identified by cataloging public T cell receptors. The study at large found these results: A cluster of highly shared sequence variants was judged likely to represent a technical artifact of the sequencing pipeline. Compared with the roughly 710-donor mean, donors in an Asian-associated ancestry cluster had fewer N-insertions in productive TCRs, according to a later genetic analysis. The study gave a list of some 150 TCR beta chains associated with cytomegalovirus. Because counts were too low, some 17 rarely observed V segments, including chromosome 9 orphons, were left out of the earlier analysis of 587 of the donors. In a later analysis, HLA-associated TCR beta chains were found to be more clonally expanded and to have lower generation probabilities than equally common non-associated chains. In a later genetic analysis, a missense DCLRE1C variant was associated with V-gene and J-gene trimming of TCR beta chains, and the association was replicated in an independent cohort. Correlated functional status among segregating V segments might be attributable to linkage disequilibrium, but an unknown experimental factor could not be ruled out. Because HLA typing was unavailable for some donors at each locus, only the typed subset was used in association tests. When HLA alleles, especially DR and DQ, strongly co-occurred, attributing TCR associations to individual alleles was difficult. At a false discovery rate of 0.05, a later analysis linked roughly 17,000 TCR beta sequences to specific HLA alleles. A later analysis found that TCR association rates varied across HLA loci, with DRB1 alleles showing the most associated TCRs and HLA-C alleles the fewest. In both the original and validation cohorts, the classifier was reported to diagnose cytomegalovirus status with high specificity and sensitivity. A further reported finding was that TCR beta sequences accurately predicted the HLA-A and HLA-B alleles for most subjects in the first cohort. Only TCR beta chains were sequenced in this cohort, and the absence of alpha or paired-chain data limited detectable features. In an earlier analysis of around 600 of the donors, most TCR beta V segments appeared in productive rearrangements about 87% or about 30% of the time, broadly matching IMGT annotations. Most TCR sequences were seen in very few donors, while some public TCRs were found in many individuals. The authors suggested that the approach could potentially be generalized to other disease states and immunological phenotypes. The only immune exposure information available for the cohort was CMV serostatus. The presence/absence analyses assumed that sequencing depth was roughly uniform across donors, and that assumption may not be true. Three of the identified cytomegalovirus-associated TCR beta chains were confirmed in vitro to be specific for cytomegalovirus antigens. A later analysis reported that several top co-occurrence clusters appeared linked to parvovirus B19, influenza, CMV and Epstein-Barr virus. Some IMGT-functional V segments, including TRBV6-2 and TRBV6-3, could not be distinguished by the 87-base-pair reads and were therefore excluded. A later analysis found that most CMV-associated TCR beta chains appeared HLA-restricted, with HLA associations seemingly driven largely by CMV exposure.

The cohort was made up of roughly 670 healthy bone marrow donors. At the time of sampling, all cohort members were nominally healthy, though unrecorded immune exposures were likely present. The donor was CMV seronegative and belonged to the group of 350 to 400 seronegative cohort members. Each donor provided a peripheral blood sample, and peripheral blood mononuclear cells were used for TCR beta sequencing. Genomic DNA was extracted from the blood cell samples with the Qiagen DNeasy Blood Extraction Kit. A remark on this clone: Its antigen is unknown. Base qualities are missing; no much larger clone stands one base away.

The germline V gene (reference sequence) specifies WNHNN as CDR1 and SYGVQD as CDR2. Counted from cysteine to phenylalanine, this CDR3 has 14 amino acids. Just CDR3 DNA is preserved here, 42 bases in frame from base 1. Cut back by 3 bases and 8 bases, the V and J ends lie 13 bases apart. Library preparation was by the immunoSEQ multiplex PCR assay. A mixture of 60 forward primers for TCR Vbeta segments and 13 reverse primers for TCR Jbeta segments was used in the multiplex PCR. The CDR3 region of rearranged TCR beta genes was amplified from genomic DNA with a multiplex PCR assay. The amplified TCR beta libraries were sequenced on the Illumina HiSeq System as 87-base-pair reads. On the study's bioinformatics: In a later analysis, 77 million or so unique TCR beta chains were counted across the 500 to 850 repertoires, and about 10 million of these chains were shared by at least two donors. Raw reads were error-corrected and collapsed into unique sequences with a nearest-neighbor algorithm that merged closely related sequences to remove PCR and sequencing errors. V, D and J gene segments were assigned by aligning CDR3 sequences to IMGT reference sequences. Each retained sequence needed at least a six-nucleotide match to both a V gene segment and a J gene segment. Rearrangements were called productive when the CDR3 lacked stop codons and stayed in frame with V and J; all others were non-productive. CDR3 was defined according to IMGT convention as the region running from the second conserved V-encoded cysteine to the conserved J-encoded phenylalanine. The earlier analysis of some 600 of the donors excluded sequences that lacked an unambiguous match to a single V gene segment. In an earlier analysis of several hundred of the donors, a V segment was called functional when productive rearrangements were above 56.7%, and segregating when the standard deviation between donors exceeded 5%. To diagnose cytomegalovirus status from the catalog of TCR beta chain sequences, a statistical classification framework was built. In a later analysis, V and J genes were assigned by comparing TCR nucleotide sequences against IMGT/GENE-DB human TR gene sequences. Using the TCRdist pipeline, a later analysis assigned CDR3 sequences along with most-parsimonious VDJ recombination scenarios. A later analysis defined each TCR beta chain by its CDR3 amino acid sequence plus V-gene family, and excluded reads lacking a unique V-gene family. As a way to deal with suspected cross-contamination and a sequencing artifact, a later analysis dropped under 600 nucleotide sequences that were highly shared and had low generation probability. In a later analysis, a clonal expansion index was calculated for each public chain from normalized within-repertoire ranks of inferred template counts. In a later analysis, generation probabilities were computed using a VDJ recombination model fitted to out-of-frame rearrangements, and the results were checked against IGoR. A later analysis scored TCR-TCR, TCR-HLA and TCR-CMV co-occurrence with hypergeometric tests, applying a repertoire-size bias correction to TCR pairs. To estimate false discovery rates, a later analysis permuted the HLA or CMV assignments 20 times. In a later analysis, co-occurring TCRs were grouped using DBSCAN, with TCRdist sequence similarity added in when clustering inside HLA-allele-positive subsets. Co-occurrence clustering excluded repertoires with fewer than 30,000 or more than 120,000 public chains, plus five with anomalous nucleotide sharing. The immuneACCESS repertoire file appears here via TCRdb, limited to in-frame rearrangements. These files lack a portion of the clones; in checked studies, under half of the deficit traces to unresolved V genes, and the cause of the others is not known. The D gene and trimming were derived from the DNA, and the V and J assignments and clone size from that table. The sample data list around 150,000 clones, and 79% of these were observed just once. Under 2.5% of the sample is in the top ten clones.

Recombination connected TRBV10-1 to TRBJ1-4; the D gene is perhaps TRBD1, on 5 matching bases. Material for sequencing was PBMCs. The source of this sequence is a man aged 40-50 years in good health and CMV-seronegative. The CDR3 has the sequence CASSDRGVKEKLFF. The sequence in DNA is TGCGCCAGCAGTGATAGGGGTGTGAAAGAAAAACTGTTTTTT.